A selection of T cell receptor beta chains follows, all from one sample in a study of cytomegalovirus exposure and HLA in healthy donors. Sequencing was performed with immunoSEQ multiplex PCR; in TCRdb, only in-frame clones are kept and a portion is missing. The sample contains some 220,000 clones, 80% to 95% of which appear only once. The specimen was PBMCs. The receptors were gathered from a woman aged 18-29 years in good health and CMV-seronegative. The CDR3 runs from the conserved cysteine through the conserved F or W. D genes are given only for firm matches. Clone size, where shown, is once, few, many, or a class for clones that have expanded.

J: TRBJ2-1
size: -
D: -
V: TRBV7-9
CDR3: CASSLRTINEQFF
DNA: TGTGCCAGCAGCCTTCGGACTATCAATGAGCAGTTCTTC

J: TRBJ2-5
size: -
D: -
V: TRBV7-9
CDR3: CASSPSGGGPQETQYF
DNA: TGTGCCAGCAGCCCGTCGGGCGGGGGCCCCCAAGAGACCCAGTACTTC

J: TRBJ1-1
size: -
D: TRBD1
V: TRBV29-1
CDR3: CSVETGTITEAFF
DNA: TGCAGCGTCGAGACAGGGACGATCACTGAAGCTTTCTTT

J: TRBJ1-2
size: -
D: TRBD1
V: TRBV5-6
CDR3: CASSLRVSGTGVNGYTF
DNA: TGTGCCAGCAGCTTGAGGGTCTCCGGGACAGGGGTGAATGGCTACACCTTC

J: TRBJ2-3
size: -
D: TRBD1
V: TRBV30
CDR3: CAWGQGLTDTQYF
DNA: TGTGCCTGGGGACAGGGTTTGACAGATACGCAGTATTTT

J: TRBJ1-5
size: -
D: TRBD1
V: TRBV27
CDR3: CASSLFSTGAQPQHF
DNA: TGTGCCAGCAGTTTATTTTCGACAGGGGCTCAGCCCCAGCATTTT

J: TRBJ2-7
size: -
D: -
V: TRBV5-6
CDR3: CASSLVGPNYEQYF
DNA: TGTGCCAGCAGCTTGGTGGGGCCGAACTACGAGCAGTACTTC

J: TRBJ2-7
size: -
D: TRBD1
V: TRBV19
CDR3: CASGLTGGVGYEQYF
DNA: TGTGCCAGTGGGCTGACAGGGGGCGTTGGATACGAGCAGTACTTC

J: TRBJ1-1
size: -
D: -
V: TRBV5-1
CDR3: CASSLSGDTEAFF
DNA: TGCGCCAGCAGCTTGTCAGGGGACACTGAAGCTTTCTTT

J: TRBJ1-4
size: -
D: -
V: TRBV29-1
CDR3: CSVESQTNEKLFF
DNA: TGCAGCGTTGAATCGCAGACTAATGAAAAACTGTTTTTT

J: TRBJ2-5
size: -
D: TRBD2
V: TRBV30
CDR3: CAWSVLASGEETQYF
DNA: TGTGCCTGGAGTGTACTGGCTAGCGGGGAAGAGACCCAGTACTTC

J: TRBJ1-2
size: -
D: TRBD1
V: TRBV6-5
CDR3: CASRTDRGGGYTF
DNA: TGTGCCAGCAGAACCGACAGGGGTGGTGGCTACACCTTC

J: TRBJ2-3
size: -
D: TRBD2
V: TRBV10-2
CDR3: CASRLAGGPGDTQYF
DNA: TGCGCCAGCAGGCTAGCGGGAGGGCCGGGAGATACGCAGTATTTT

J: TRBJ1-3
size: -
D: -
V: TRBV7-9
CDR3: CASSLEQGNTIYF
DNA: TGTGCCAGCAGCTTAGAACAGGGAAACACCATATATTTT

J: TRBJ1-5
size: -
D: TRBD1
V: TRBV28
CDR3: CASSFIQQGMNHF
DNA: TGTGCCAGCAGTTTCATACAACAGGGGATGAATCATTTT

J: TRBJ1-3
size: -
D: TRBD1
V: TRBV7-6
CDR3: CASSLAWDRGPTGNTIYF
DNA: TGTGCCAGCAGCTTAGCCTGGGACAGGGGGCCGACTGGAAACACCATATATTTT

J: TRBJ1-4
size: -
D: TRBD1
V: TRBV2
CDR3: CASSAFRGTGDEKLFF
DNA: TGTGCCAGCAGTGCGTTTAGGGGGACAGGGGACGAAAAACTGTTTTTT

J: TRBJ1-1
size: -
D: -
V: TRBV15
CDR3: CATSRGEGVNTEAFF
DNA: TGTGCCACCAGCAGAGGAGAGGGGGTGAACACTGAAGCTTTCTTT

J: TRBJ2-3
size: -
D: TRBD2
V: TRBV7-2
CDR3: CASSLDTSGSYEDTQYF
DNA: TGTGCCAGCAGCTTAGATACTAGCGGGAGTTACGAAGATACGCAGTATTTT

J: TRBJ1-5
size: -
D: TRBD1
V: TRBV12-5
CDR3: CASGFARGPSQPQHF
DNA: TGTGCTAGTGGTTTTGCCAGGGGGCCCTCTCAGCCCCAGCATTTT

J: TRBJ2-7
size: -
D: TRBD2
V: TRBV7-2
CDR3: CASSLARLASLTYEQYF
DNA: TGTGCCAGCAGCTTAGCTCGACTAGCCAGCCTTACCTACGAGCAGTACTTC

J: TRBJ2-3
size: -
D: -
V: TRBV5-4
CDR3: CASSHAGLGTDTQYF
DNA: TGTGCCAGCAGCCACGCCGGACTTGGCACAGATACGCAGTATTTT

J: TRBJ1-2
size: -
D: TRBD1
V: TRBV7-9
CDR3: CASSLAGTANGYTF
DNA: TGTGCCAGCAGCTTAGCGGGGACAGCTAATGGCTACACCTTC

J: TRBJ2-3
size: -
D: TRBD1
V: TRBV18
CDR3: CASSPDRGQGSTDTQYF
DNA: TGTGCCAGCTCACCCGACAGGGGGCAAGGGAGCACAGATACGCAGTATTTT

J: TRBJ1-1
size: -
D: -
V: TRBV27
CDR3: CASTGGGMNTEAFF
DNA: TGTGCCAGCACGGGGGGGGGCATGAACACTGAAGCTTTCTTT

J: TRBJ2-7
size: -
D: -
V: TRBV6-5
CDR3: CASSFAGYGNYEQYF
DNA: TGTGCCAGCAGTTTCGCAGGGTATGGGAACTACGAGCAGTACTTC

J: TRBJ1-1
size: -
D: TRBD1
V: TRBV6-5
CDR3: CASTPGGWAEAFF
DNA: TGTGCCAGCACCCCAGGGGGTTGGGCTGAAGCTTTCTTT

J: TRBJ2-2
size: -
D: -
V: TRBV21-1
CDR3: CASSKPRDRGKDTGELFF
DNA: TGTGCCAGCAGCAAACCCCGTGACAGGGGGAAGGACACCGGGGAGCTGTTTTTT

J: TRBJ2-7
size: once
D: -
V: TRBV27
CDR3: CASSLTAWQDSYEQYF
DNA: TGTGCCAGCAGTTTAACCGCCTGGCAGGACTCCTACGAGCAGTACTTC

J: TRBJ2-1
size: -
D: -
V: TRBV4-1
CDR3: CASSQPRGYNEQFF
DNA: TGCGCCAGCAGCCAACCTAGGGGATACAATGAGCAGTTCTTC

J: TRBJ2-7
size: -
D: TRBD1
V: TRBV2
CDR3: CARGTGFTYEQYF
DNA: TGTGCCAGAGGGACAGGGTTTACCTACGAGCAGTACTTC

J: TRBJ1-2
size: -
D: -
V: TRBV5-1
CDR3: CASSPPQGGYTF
DNA: TGCGCCAGCAGCCCGCCGCAGGGAGGCTACACCTTC

J: TRBJ2-2
size: -
D: -
V: TRBV21-1
CDR3: CASIRRAGGSRTGELFF
DNA: TGTGCCAGCATCAGGCGGGCGGGAGGTTCAAGAACCGGGGAGCTGTTTTTT

J: TRBJ2-1
size: -
D: -
V: TRBV7-7
CDR3: CASRIGPRQGIGQFF
DNA: TGTGCTAGCAGGATCGGACCCCGGCAGGGTATTGGGCAGTTCTTC

J: TRBJ1-5
size: once
D: TRBD1
V: TRBV19
CDR3: CASNDRTGVPNQPQHF
DNA: TGTGCCAGTAATGACAGGACAGGGGTTCCCAATCAGCCCCAGCATTTT

J: TRBJ2-5
size: -
D: -
V: TRBV5-1
CDR3: CASSLWGVQETQYF
DNA: TGCGCCAGCAGCTTGTGGGGGGTCCAAGAGACCCAGTACTTC

J: TRBJ1-2
size: -
D: -
V: TRBV7-9
CDR3: CASNSDTRSFGGYTF
DNA: TGTGCCAGCAACTCGGACACCCGCTCATTCGGTGGCTACACCTTC

J: TRBJ2-7
size: -
D: -
V: TRBV20-1
CDR3: CSALRGHEQYF
DNA: TGCAGTGCTTTGCGAGGGCACGAGCAGTACTTC

J: TRBJ1-5
size: -
D: TRBD1
V: TRBV5-6
CDR3: CASSHGQGNQPQHF
DNA: TGTGCCAGCAGCCACGGACAGGGCAATCAGCCCCAGCATTTT

J: TRBJ2-1
size: -
D: TRBD2
V: TRBV6-5
CDR3: CASSLAGPSYNEQFF
DNA: TGTGCCAGCAGCTTAGCGGGACCCTCCTACAATGAGCAGTTCTTC

J: TRBJ1-1
size: -
D: -
V: TRBV13
CDR3: CASSLGGLNTEAFF
DNA: TGTGCCAGCAGCTTAGGGGGGCTGAACACTGAAGCTTTCTTT